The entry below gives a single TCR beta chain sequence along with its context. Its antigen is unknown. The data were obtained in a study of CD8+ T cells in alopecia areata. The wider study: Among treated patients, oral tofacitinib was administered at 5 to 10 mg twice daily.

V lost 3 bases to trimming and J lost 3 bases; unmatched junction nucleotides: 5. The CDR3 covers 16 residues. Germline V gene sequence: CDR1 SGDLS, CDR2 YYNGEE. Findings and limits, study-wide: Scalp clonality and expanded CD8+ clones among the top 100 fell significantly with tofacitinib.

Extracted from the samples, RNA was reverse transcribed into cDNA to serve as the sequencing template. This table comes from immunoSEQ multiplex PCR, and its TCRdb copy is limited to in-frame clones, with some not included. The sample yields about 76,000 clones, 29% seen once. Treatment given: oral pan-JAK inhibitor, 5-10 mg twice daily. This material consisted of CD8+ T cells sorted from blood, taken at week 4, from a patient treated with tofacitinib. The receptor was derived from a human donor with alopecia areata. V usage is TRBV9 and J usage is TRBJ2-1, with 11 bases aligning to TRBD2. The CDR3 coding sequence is TGTGCCAGCAGCGCTCCCCTAGCGGGAGGCTACAATGAGCAGTTCTTC. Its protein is CASSAPLAGGYNEQFF.